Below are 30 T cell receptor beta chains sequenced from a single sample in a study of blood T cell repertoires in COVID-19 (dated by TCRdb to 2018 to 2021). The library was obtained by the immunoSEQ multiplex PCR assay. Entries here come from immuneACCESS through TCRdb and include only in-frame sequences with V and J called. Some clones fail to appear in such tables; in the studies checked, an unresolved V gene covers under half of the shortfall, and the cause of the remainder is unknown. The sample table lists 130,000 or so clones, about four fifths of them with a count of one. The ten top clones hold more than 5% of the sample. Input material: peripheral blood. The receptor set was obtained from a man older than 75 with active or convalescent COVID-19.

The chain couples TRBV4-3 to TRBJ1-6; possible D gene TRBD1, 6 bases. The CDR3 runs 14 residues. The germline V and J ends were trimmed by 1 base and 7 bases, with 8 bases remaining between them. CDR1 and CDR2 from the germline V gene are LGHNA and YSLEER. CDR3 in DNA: TGCGCCAGCAGCCAAGGTAGGGGGAATTCACCCCTCCACTTT. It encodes CASSQGRGNSPLHF.

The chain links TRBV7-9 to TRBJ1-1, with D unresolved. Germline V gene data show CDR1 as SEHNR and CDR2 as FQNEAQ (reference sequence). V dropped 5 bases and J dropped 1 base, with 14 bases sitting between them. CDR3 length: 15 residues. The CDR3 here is CASSPPSRGNTEAFF. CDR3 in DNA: TGTGCCAGCAGCCCCCCGAGCCGGGGGAACACTGAAGCTTTCTTT.

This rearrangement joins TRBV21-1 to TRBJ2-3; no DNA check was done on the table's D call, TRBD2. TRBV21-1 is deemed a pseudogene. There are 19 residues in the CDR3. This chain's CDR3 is CASSKAAPTIFSVADTQYF. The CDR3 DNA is TGTGCCAGCAGCAAAGCGGCACCCACTATTTTTAGTGTGGCAGATACGCAGTATTTT.

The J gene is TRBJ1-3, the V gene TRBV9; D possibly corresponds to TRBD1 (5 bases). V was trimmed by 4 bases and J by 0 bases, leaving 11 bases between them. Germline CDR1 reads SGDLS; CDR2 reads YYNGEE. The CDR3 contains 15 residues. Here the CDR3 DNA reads TGTGCCAGCAGCTCCCACAGGCTCTCTGGAAACACCATATATTTT. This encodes CASSSHRLSGNTIYF. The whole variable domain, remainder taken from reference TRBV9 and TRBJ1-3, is DSGVTQTPKHLITATGQRVTLRCSPRSGDLSVYWYQQSLDQGLQFLIQYYNGEERAKGNILERFSAQQFPDLHSELNLSSLELGDSALYFCASSSHRLSGNTIYFGEGSWLTVV.

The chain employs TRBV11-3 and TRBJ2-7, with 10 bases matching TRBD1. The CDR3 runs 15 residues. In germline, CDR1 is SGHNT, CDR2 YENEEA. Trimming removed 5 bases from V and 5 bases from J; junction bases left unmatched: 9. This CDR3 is CASSRGQGEGDEQYF. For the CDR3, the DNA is TGTGCCAGCAGCCGAGGACAGGGGGAAGGGGACGAGCAGTACTTC.

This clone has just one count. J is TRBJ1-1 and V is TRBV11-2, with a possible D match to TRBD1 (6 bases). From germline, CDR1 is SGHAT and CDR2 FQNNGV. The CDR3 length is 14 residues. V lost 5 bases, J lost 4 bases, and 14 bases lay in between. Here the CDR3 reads CASSVQGGGTEAFF. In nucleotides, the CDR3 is TGTGCCAGCAGCGTTCAAGGGGGGGGCACTGAAGCTTTCTTT.

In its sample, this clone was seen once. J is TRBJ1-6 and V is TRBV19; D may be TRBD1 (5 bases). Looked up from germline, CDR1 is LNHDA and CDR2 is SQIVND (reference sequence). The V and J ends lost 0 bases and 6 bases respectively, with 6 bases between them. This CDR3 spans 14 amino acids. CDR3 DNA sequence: TGTGCCAGTAGTATAGAAAGGGGTAATTCACCCCTCCACTTT. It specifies CASSIERGNSPLHF.

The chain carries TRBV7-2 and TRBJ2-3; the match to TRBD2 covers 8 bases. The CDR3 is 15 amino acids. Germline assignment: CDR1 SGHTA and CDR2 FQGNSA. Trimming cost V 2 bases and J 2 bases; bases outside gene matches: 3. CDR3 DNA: TGTGCCAGCAGCTTAACGGGGGGGCACACAGATACGCAGTATTTT. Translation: CASSLTGGHTDTQYF.

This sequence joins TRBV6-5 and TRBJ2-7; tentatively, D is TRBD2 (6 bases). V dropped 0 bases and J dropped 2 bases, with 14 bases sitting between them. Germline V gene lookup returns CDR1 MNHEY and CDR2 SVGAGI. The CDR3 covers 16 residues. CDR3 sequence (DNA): TGTGCCAGCAGTTACTCGACCGGGACTTTACCCTACGAGCAGTACTTC. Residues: CASSYSTGTLPYEQYF.

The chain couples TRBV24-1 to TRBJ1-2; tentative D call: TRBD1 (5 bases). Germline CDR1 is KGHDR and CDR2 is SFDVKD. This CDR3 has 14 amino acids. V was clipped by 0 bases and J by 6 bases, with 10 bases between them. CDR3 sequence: CATSDLRSGNGYTF. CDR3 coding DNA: TGTGCCACCAGTGATTTGCGTTCAGGGAATGGCTACACCTTC.

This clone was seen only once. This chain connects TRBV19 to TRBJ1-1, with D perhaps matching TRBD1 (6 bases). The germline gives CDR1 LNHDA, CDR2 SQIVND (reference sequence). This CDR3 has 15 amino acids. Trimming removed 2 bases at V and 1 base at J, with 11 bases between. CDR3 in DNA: TGTGCCAGTAGTATAAAACCCAGGGGGAACACTGAAGCTTTCTTT. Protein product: CASSIKPRGNTEAFF.

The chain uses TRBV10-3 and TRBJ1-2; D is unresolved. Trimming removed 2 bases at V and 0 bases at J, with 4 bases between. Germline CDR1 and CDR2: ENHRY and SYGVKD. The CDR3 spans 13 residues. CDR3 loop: CAISESPNYGYTF. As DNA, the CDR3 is TGTGCCATCAGTGAGAGCCCTAACTATGGCTACACCTTC.

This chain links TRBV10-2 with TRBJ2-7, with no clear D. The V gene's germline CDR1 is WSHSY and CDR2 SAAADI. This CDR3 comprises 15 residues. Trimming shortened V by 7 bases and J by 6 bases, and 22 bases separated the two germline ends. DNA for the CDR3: TGCGCCAGCACCAACCTGGGTAGCAGAGCTAGCGAGCAGTACTTC. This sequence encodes CASTNLGSRASEQYF.

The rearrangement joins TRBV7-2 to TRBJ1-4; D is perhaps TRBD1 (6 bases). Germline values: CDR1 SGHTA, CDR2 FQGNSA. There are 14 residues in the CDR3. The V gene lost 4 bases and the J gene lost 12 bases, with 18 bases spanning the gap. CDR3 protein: CASSSTGTIAELFF. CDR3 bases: TGTGCCAGCAGCTCGACCGGGACAATCGCCGAACTGTTTTTT.

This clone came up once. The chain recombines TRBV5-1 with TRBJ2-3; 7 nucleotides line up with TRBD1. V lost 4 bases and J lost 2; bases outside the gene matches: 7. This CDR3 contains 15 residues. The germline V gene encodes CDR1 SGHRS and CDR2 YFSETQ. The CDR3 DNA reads TGCGCCAGCAGCACGACAGGGAGCTTCACAGATACGCAGTATTTT. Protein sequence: CASSTTGSFTDTQYF.

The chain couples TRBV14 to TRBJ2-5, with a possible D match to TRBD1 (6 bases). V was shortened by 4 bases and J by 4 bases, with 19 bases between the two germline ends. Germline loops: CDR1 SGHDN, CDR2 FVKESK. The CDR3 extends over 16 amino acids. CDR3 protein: CASSPIHRTVSETQYF. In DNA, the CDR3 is TGTGCCAGCAGCCCGATTCATCGGACAGTTTCAGAGACCCAGTACTTC.

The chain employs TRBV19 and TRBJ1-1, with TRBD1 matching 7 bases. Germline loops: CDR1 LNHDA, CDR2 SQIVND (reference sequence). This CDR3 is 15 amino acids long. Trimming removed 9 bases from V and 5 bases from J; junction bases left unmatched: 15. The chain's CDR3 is CASETRPTGRTEAFF. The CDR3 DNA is TGTGCCAGCGAAACCAGACCGACAGGGCGGACTGAAGCTTTCTTT. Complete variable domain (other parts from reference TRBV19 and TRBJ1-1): DGGITQSPKYLFRKEGQNVTLSCEQNLNHDAMYWYRQDPGQGLRLIYYSQIVNDFQKGDIAEGYSVSREKKESFPLTVTSAQKNPTAFYLCASETRPTGRTEAFFGQGTRLTVV.

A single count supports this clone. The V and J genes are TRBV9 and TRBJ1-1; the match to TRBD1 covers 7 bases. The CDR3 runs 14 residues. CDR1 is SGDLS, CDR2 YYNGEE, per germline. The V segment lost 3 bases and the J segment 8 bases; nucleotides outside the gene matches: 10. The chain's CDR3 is CASSADRFSGEAFF. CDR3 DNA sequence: TGTGCCAGCAGCGCGGACAGGTTTTCTGGGGAAGCTTTCTTT.

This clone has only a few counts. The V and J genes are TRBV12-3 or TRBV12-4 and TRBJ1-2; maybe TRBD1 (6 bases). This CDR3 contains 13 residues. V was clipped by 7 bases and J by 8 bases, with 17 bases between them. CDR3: CASTDTGIGGYTF. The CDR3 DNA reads TGTGCCAGCACCGACACAGGGATTGGGGGCTACACCTTC.

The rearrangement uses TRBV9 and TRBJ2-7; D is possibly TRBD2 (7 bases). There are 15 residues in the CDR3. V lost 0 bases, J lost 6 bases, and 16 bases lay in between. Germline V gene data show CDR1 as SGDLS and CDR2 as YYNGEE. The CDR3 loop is CASSVGFAGAVEQYF. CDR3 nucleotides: TGTGCCAGCAGCGTAGGGTTTGCGGGGGCAGTCGAGCAGTACTTC.

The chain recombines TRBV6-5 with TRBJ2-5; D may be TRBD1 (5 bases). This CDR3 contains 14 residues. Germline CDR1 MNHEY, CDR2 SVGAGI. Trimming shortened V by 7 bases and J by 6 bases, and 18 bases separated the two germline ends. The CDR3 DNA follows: TGTGCCAGCAACCCCCTGGGGCAGTCCCAGACCCAGTACTTC. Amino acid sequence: CASNPLGQSQTQYF.

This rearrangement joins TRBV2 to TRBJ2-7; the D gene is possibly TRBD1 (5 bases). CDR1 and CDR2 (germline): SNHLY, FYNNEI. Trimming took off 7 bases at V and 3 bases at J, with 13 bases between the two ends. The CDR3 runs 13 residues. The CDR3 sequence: CASTFQGLYEQYF. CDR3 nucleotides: TGTGCCAGCACTTTTCAGGGCCTCTACGAGCAGTACTTC.

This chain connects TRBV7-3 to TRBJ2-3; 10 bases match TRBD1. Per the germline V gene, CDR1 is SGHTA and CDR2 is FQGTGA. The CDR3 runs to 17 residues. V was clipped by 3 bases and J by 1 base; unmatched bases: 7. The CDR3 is CASSLNWGTGGTDTQYF. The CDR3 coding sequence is TGTGCCAGCAGCTTGAACTGGGGGACAGGGGGCACAGATACGCAGTATTTT.

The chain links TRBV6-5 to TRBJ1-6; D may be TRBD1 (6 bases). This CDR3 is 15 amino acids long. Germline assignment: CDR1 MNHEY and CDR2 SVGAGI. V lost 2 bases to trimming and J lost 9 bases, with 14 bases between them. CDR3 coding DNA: TGTGCCAGCAGTTACGGAACAGGGTGGGGTTCACCCCTCCACTTT. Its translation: CASSYGTGWGSPLHF.

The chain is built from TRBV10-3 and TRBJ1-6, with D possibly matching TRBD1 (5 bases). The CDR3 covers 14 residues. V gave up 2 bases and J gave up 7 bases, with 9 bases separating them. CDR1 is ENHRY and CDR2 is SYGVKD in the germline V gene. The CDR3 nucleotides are TGTGCCATCAGTGAGGGGGAGGGGAATTCACCCCTCCACTTT. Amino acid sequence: CAISEGEGNSPLHF.

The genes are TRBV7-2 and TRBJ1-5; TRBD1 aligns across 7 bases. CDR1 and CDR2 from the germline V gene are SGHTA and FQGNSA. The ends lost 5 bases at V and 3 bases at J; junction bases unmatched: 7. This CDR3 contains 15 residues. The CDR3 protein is CASSAQGGLNQPQHF. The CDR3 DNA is TGTGCCAGCAGCGCCCAAGGGGGCCTCAATCAGCCCCAGCATTTT.

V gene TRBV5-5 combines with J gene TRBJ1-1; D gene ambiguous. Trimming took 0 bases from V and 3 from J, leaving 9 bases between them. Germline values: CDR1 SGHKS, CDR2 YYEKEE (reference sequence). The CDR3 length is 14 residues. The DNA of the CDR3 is TGTGCCAGCAGCTTGGTGGGAGCTTACACTGAAGCTTTCTTT. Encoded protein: CASSLVGAYTEAFF. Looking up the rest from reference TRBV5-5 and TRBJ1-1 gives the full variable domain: DAGVTQSPTHLIKTRGQQVTLRCSPISGHKSVSWYQQVLGQGPQFIFQYYEKEERGRGNFPDRFSARQFPNYSSELNVNALLLGDSALYLCASSLVGAYTEAFFGQGTRLTVV.

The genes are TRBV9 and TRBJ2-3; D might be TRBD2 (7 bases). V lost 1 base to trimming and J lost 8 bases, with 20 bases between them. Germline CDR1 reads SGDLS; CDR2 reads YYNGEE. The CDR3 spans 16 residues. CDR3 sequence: CASSVTGRVTQGTQYF. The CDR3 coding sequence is TGTGCCAGCAGCGTAACAGGGAGGGTCACACAAGGTACGCAGTATTTT.

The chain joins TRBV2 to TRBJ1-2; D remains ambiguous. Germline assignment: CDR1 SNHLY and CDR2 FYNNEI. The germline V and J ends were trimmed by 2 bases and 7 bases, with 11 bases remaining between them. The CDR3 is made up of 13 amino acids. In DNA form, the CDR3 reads TGTGCCAGCAGTGAAATGAGGGAAAGTGGCTACACCTTC. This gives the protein CASSEMRESGYTF.

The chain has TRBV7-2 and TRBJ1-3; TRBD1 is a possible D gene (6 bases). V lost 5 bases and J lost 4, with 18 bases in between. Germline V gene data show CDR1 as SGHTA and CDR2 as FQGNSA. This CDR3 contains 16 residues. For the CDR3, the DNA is TGTGCCAGCAGCATTCACAGGGACCTAAGAGGAAACACCATATATTTT. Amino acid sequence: CASSIHRDLRGNTIYF.